The rows below give T cell receptor beta chains drawn from one sample of a study of CD8 T cells in ankylosing spondylitis. TCRdb re-derived calls from the 5' RACE reads in MiXCR, one entry per CDR3 protein. The table lists 350,000 to 450,000 distinct CDR3 sequences, 20% to 25% of them singletons. What was sequenced was blood, either unsorted or a sorted T cell fraction (not recorded which). Receptors were obtained from a male donor with ankylosing spondylitis or in good health (not recorded which). Each CDR3 is given with its conserved first and last residue. The D gene is left open where the match is weak.

CDR3: CASSTTLKPSGGGNNEQFF
V: TRBV9
D: TRBD2

CDR3: CASSFDGGEAFF
V: TRBV12-3/TRBV12-4
D: .

CDR3: CASRSLREFNYGYTF
V: TRBV27
D: .

CDR3: CASSLTSGGLSVQETQYF
V: TRBV28
D: TRBD2

CDR3: CASSPDYYNEQFF
V: TRBV6-1
D: .

CDR3: CASSQEASVDTQYF
V: TRBV4-2
D: .

CDR3: CASSLLGASGDTQYF
V: TRBV27
D: .

CDR3: CASSPGGVLVEAFF
V: TRBV7-9
D: .

CDR3: CASSLVEGKWNGELFF
V: TRBV5-1
D: .

CDR3: CASSFSPGTDTQYF
V: TRBV28
D: .

CDR3: CASSPGVWRTNTGELFF
V: TRBV11-2
D: .

CDR3: CASGLNRDNTEAFF
V: TRBV9
D: .

CDR3: CASRGGVRGEKLFF
V: TRBV6-1
D: .

CDR3: CASSSSWGTSGYSGANVLTF
V: TRBV28
D: TRBD2

CDR3: CAISEMDSSYEQYF
V: TRBV10-3
D: .

CDR3: CASSLLGGPETQYF
V: TRBV12-3/TRBV12-4
D: .

CDR3: CASSSGQGLELNIQYF
V: TRBV7-9
D: TRBD1

CDR3: CASSRTGQGGSQPQHF
V: TRBV7-9
D: TRBD1

CDR3: CASSLSVVTSSYEQYF
V: TRBV7-8
D: .

CDR3: CASSFRTGSGANVLTF
V: TRBV27
D: .

CDR3: CASSPPDRGNTGELFF
V: TRBV7-9
D: TRBD1

CDR3: CAISEDLLSYEQYF
V: TRBV10-3
D: .

CDR3: CASSLSAGNNEQFF
V: TRBV12-3/TRBV12-4
D: .

CDR3: CASSGGASDTQYF
V: TRBV10-2
D: TRBD2

CDR3: CASSLEAFTYNEQFF
V: TRBV5-1
D: .

CDR3: CASSPREGSGHTDTQYF
V: TRBV7-6
D: TRBD2

CDR3: CASSERESYNEQFF
V: TRBV2
D: .